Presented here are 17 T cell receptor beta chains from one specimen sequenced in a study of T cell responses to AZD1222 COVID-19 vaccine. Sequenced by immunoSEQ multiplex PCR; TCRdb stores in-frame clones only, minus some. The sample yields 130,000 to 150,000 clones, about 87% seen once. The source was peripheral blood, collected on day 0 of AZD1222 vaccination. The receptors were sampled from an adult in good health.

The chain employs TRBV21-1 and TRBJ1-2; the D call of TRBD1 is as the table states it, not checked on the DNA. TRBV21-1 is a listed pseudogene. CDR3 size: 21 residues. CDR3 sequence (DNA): TGTGCCAGCAGCACTAAACAGGGTCAGGGATACTTTGGGCGGTATAACTATGGCTACACCTTC. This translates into CASSTKQGQGYFGRYNYGYTF.

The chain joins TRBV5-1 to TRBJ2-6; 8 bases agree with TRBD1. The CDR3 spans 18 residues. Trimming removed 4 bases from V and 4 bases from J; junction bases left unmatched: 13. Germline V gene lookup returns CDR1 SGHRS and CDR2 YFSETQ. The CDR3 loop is CASSLTGVNLRGANVLTF. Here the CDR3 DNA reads TGCGCCAGCAGCCTGACAGGGGTAAATTTGCGGGGGGCCAACGTCCTGACTTTC.

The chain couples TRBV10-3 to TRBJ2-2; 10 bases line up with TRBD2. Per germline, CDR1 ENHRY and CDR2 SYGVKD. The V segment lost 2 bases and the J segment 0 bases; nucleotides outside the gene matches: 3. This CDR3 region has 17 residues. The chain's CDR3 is CAISEPGTSANTGELFF. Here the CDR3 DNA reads TGTGCCATCAGTGAGCCAGGGACTAGCGCGAACACCGGGGAGCTGTTTTTT.

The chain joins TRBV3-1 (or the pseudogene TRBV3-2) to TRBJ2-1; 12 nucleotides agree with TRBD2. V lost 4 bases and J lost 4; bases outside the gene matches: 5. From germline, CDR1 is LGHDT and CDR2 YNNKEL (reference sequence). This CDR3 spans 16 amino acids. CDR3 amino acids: CASSPMTSGSYNEQFF. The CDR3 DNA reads TGTGCCAGCAGCCCGATGACTAGCGGGAGTTACAATGAGCAGTTCTTC.

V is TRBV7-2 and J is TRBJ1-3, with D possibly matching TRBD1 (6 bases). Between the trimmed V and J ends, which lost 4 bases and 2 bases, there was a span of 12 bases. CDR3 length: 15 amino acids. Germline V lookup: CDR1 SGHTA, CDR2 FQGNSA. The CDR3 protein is CASSSVGGPGNTIYF. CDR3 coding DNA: TGTGCCAGCAGCTCGGTCGGGGGGCCTGGAAACACCATATATTTT.

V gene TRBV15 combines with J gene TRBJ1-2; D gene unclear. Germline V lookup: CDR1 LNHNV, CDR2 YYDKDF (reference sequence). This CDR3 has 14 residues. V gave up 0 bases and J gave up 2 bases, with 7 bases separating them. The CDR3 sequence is CATSREGFNYGYTF. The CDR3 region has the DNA TGTGCCACCAGCAGAGAGGGCTTCAACTATGGCTACACCTTC.

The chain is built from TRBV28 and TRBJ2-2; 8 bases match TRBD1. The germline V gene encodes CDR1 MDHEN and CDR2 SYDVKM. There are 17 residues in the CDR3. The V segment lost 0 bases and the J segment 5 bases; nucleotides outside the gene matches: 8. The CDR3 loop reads CASSLWGRGPGTGELFF. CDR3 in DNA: TGTGCCAGCAGTTTATGGGGCAGGGGGCCAGGTACCGGGGAGCTGTTTTTT.

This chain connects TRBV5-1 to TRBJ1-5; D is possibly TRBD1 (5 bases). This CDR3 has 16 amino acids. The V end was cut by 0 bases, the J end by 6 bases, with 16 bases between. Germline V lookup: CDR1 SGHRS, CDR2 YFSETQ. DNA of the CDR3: TGCGCCAGCAGCTTGGATCCAGGGCCCGCGGGTCAGCCCCAGCATTTT. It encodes CASSLDPGPAGQPQHF.

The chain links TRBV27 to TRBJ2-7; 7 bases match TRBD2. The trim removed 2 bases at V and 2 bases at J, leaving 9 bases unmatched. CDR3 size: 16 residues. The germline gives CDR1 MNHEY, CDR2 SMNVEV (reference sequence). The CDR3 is CASSLRLAEHPYEQYF. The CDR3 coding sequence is TGTGCCAGCAGTTTACGCCTAGCGGAACATCCCTACGAGCAGTACTTC.

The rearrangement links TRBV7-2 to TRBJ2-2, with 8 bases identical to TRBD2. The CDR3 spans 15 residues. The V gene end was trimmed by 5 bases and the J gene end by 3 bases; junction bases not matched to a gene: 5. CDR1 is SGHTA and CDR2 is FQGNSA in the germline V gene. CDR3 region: CASSPGGRYTGELFF. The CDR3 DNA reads TGTGCCAGCAGCCCGGGGGGGCGGTACACCGGGGAGCTGTTTTTT.

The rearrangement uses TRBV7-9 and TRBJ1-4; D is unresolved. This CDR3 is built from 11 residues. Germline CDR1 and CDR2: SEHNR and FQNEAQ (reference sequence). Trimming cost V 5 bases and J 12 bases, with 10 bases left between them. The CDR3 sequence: CASSRSEELFF. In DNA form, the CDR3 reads TGTGCCAGCAGCCGTTCCGAGGAACTGTTTTTT.

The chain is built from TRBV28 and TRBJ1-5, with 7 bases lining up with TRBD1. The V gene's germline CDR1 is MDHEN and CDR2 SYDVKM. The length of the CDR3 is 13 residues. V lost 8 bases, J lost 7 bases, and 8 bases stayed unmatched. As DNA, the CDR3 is TGTGCCAGCGAGACAGGGACCCACCAGCCCCAGCATTTT. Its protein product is CASETGTHQPQHF.

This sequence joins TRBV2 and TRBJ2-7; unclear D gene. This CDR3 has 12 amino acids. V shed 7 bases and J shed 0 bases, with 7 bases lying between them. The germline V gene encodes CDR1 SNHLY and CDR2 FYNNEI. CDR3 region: CASTGNSYEQYF. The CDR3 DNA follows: TGTGCCAGCACTGGGAACTCCTACGAGCAGTACTTC.

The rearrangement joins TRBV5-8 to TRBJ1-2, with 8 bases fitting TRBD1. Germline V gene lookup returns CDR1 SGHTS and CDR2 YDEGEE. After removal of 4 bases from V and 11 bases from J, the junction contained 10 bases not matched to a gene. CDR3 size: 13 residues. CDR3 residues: CASSRDRQGKYTF. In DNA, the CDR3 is TGTGCCAGCAGCCGGGACCGACAGGGGAAATACACCTTC.

In DNA form, the CDR3 reads TGCGCCAGCAGCCAAGACCCTCGGACTAGCGGGGGGCCCTCCTACGAGCAGTACTTC. Translation: CASSQDPRTSGGPSYEQYF. The gene calls are TRBV4-1 and TRBJ2-7; 14 bases are a match to TRBD2. The ends lost 0 bases at V and 0 bases at J; junction bases unmatched: 7. CDR1 and CDR2 (germline): MGHRA, YSYEKL. CDR3 size: 19 residues.

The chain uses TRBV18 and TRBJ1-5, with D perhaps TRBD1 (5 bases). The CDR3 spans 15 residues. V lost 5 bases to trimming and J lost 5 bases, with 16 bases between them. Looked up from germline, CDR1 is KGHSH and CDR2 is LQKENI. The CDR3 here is CASSLIDSPHQPQHF. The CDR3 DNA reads TGTGCCAGCTCATTAATCGACAGCCCGCATCAGCCCCAGCATTTT. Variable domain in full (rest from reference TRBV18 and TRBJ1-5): NAGVMQNPRHLVRRRGQEARLRCSPMKGHSHVYWYRQLPEEGLKFMVYLQKENIIDESGMPKERFSAEFPKEGPSILRIQQVVRGDSAAYFCASSLIDSPHQPQHFGDGTRLSIL.

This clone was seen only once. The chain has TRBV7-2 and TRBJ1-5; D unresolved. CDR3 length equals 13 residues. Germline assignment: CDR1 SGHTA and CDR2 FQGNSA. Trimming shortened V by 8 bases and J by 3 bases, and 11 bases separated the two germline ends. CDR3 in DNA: TGTGCCAGCTCTAGCGAAGCCAATCAGCCCCAGCATTTT. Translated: CASSSEANQPQHF.